The T cell receptor beta chain described here comes from a study of blood T cell repertoires in COVID-19. Study-level background: From the United States, Italy and Spain came samples of acute and convalescent COVID-19. The analysed material was cDNA or gDNA that came from T cells, B-cell-depleted T cells, or PBMCs.

Per the study methods: How many nucleated cells were present was estimated from reference gene primer amplification. The protocol was immunoSEQ multiplex PCR, while the TCRdb copy is restricted to in-frame clones and leaves out a portion. D and trimming come from the DNA, and the V and J calls and clone size come from that table. The data contain 130,000 to 150,000 clones, roughly 83% of them singletons. Trimming took 1 base from V and 6 from J, leaving 16 bases between them. The CDR3 extends over 16 amino acids. CDR1 and CDR2 from the germline V gene are LNHDA and SQIVND (reference sequence). Source material: peripheral blood. This chain uses TRBV19 with TRBJ1-5; D gene uncertain. The clonotype comes from a woman older than 75 with acute or convalescent COVID-19. Here the CDR3 reads CASSIGGRVRFQPQHF. The DNA of the CDR3 is TGTGCCAGTAGTATAGGTGGGAGGGTAAGGTTTCAGCCCCAGCATTTT.